The clone carrying this T cell receptor (beta chain) has just a few counts. The antigen remains undetermined. The sample belongs to a study of post-analysis software for immune sequencing data. At the level of the study: Recorded subtypes: relapsing-remitting, secondary progressive, progressive-relapsing; some patients unannotated. General observations from the study: F measure grouped same-batch samples tightly together. TRBV5-6, TRBV5-1 and TRBV20-1 belonged to a set of roughly 5 TRBV segments that were more frequent in patients than controls. Controls had significantly higher normalized Chao1 diversity than multiple sclerosis patients.

V was shortened by 4 bases and J by 0 bases, with 10 bases between the two germline ends. The CDR3 loop spans 14 amino acids. Prepared libraries of TCR beta cDNA carried unique molecular identifiers. Between roughly 1 and 10 million T cells gave rise to some 520,000 cDNA molecules. TCRdb used MiXCR to reprocess the PCR reads, holding one entry per CDR3 protein. The sample shows hundreds of thousands of distinct CDR3 sequences, approximately 60% of them seen only once. The chain joins TRBV12-3 or TRBV12-4 to TRBJ2-7, with no clear D. This clonotype originated in a girl aged 2 to 10 with multiple sclerosis. Sequencing used blood. CDR3: CASSSLLSSYEQYF. The CDR3 coding sequence is TGTGCCAGCAGTTCCCTACTCAGCTCCTACGAGCAGTACTTC.